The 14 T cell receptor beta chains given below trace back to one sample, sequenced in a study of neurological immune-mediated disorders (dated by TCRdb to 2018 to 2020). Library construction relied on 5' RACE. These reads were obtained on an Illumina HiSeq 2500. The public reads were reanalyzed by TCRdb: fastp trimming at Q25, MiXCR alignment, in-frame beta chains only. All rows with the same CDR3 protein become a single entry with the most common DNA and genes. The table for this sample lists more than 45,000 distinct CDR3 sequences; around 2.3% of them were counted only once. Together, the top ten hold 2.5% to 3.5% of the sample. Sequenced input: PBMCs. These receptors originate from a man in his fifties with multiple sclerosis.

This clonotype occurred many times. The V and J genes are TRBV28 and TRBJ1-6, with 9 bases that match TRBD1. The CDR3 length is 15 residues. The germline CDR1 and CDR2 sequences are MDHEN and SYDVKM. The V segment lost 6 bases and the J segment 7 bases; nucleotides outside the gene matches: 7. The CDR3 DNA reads TGTGCCAGCAGCACCGGGACAGGGCGGAATTCACCCCTCCACTTT. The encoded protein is CASSTGTGRNSPLHF.

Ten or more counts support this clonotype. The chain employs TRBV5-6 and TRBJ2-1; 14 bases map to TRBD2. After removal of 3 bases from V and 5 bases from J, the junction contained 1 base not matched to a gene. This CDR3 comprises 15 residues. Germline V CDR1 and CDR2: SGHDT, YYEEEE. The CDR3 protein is CASSSGLAGDNEQFF. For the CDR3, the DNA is TGTGCCAGCAGCTCGGGACTAGCGGGGGACAATGAGCAGTTCTTC.

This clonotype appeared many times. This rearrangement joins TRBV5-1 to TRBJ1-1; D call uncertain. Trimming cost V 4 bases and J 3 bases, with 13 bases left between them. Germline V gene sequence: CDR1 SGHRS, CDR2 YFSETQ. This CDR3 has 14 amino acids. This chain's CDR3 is CASSRSTPDTEAFF. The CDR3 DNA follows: TGCGCCAGCAGCCGGTCAACACCGGACACTGAAGCTTTCTTT.

Here the CDR3 reads CASSPSSGVSTDTQYF. CDR3 nucleotide sequence: TGTGCCAGCTCACCTTCTAGCGGGGTGAGCACAGATACGCAGTATTTT. The J gene is TRBJ2-3, the V gene TRBV18; 9 bases agree with TRBD2. The CDR3 is 16 residues long. The V gene's germline CDR1 is KGHSH and CDR2 LQKENI. V was clipped by 3 bases and J by 0 bases; unmatched bases: 4.

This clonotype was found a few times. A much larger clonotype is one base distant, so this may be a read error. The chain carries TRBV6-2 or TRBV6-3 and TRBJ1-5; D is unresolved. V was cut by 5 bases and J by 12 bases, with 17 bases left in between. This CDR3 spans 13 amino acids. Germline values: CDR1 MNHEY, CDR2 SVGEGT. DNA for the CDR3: TGTGCCAGCAGTAGGACGGACCGTCGGCACCAGCATTTT. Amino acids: CASSRTDRRHQHF.

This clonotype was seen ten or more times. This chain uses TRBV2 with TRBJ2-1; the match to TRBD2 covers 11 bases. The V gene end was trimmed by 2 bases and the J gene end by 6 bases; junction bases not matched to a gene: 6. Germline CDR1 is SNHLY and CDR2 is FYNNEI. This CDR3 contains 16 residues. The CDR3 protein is CASSETPGTSGNEQFF. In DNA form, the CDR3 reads TGTGCCAGCAGTGAAACCCCAGGGACTAGCGGCAATGAGCAGTTCTTC.

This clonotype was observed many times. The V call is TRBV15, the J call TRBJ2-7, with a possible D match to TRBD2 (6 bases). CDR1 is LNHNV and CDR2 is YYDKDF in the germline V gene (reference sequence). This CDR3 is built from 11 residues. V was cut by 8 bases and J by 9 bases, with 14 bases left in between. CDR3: CATADLEGQYF. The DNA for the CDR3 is TGTGCCACCGCTGATTTGGAGGGGCAGTACTTC.

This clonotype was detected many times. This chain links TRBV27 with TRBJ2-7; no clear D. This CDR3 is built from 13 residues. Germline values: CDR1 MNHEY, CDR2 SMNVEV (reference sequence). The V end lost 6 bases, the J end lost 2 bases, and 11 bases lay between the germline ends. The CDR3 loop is CASRHSSTYEQYF. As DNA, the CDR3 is TGTGCCAGCAGGCACAGTTCTACCTACGAGCAGTACTTC.

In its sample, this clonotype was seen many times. The CDR3 protein is CSARSRDRDHEQYF. CDR3 in DNA: TGCAGTGCTAGGTCGCGGGACAGGGACCACGAGCAGTACTTC. V usage is TRBV20-1 and J usage is TRBJ2-7; 9 bases agree with TRBD1. V dropped 3 bases and J dropped 5; count of bases not matched to a gene: 8. This CDR3 comprises 14 residues. The germline V gene has CDR1 DFQATT and CDR2 SNEGSKA (reference sequence).

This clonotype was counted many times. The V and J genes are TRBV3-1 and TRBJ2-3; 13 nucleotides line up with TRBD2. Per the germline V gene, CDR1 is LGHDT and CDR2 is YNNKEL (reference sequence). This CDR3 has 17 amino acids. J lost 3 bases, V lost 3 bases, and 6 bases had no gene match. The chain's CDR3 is CASSHFRTSGGTDTQYF. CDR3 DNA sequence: TGTGCCAGCAGCCACTTCCGGACTAGCGGGGGTACAGATACGCAGTATTTT.

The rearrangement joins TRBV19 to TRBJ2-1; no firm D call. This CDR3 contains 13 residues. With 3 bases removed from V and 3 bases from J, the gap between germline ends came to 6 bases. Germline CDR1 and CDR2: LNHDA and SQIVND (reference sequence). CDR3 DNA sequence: TGTGCCAGTAGTATCGGGCTCTACAATGAGCAGTTCTTC. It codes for CASSIGLYNEQFF. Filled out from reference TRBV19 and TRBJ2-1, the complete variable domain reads DGGITQSPKYLFRKEGQNVTLSCEQNLNHDAMYWYRQDPGQGLRLIYYSQIVNDFQKGDIAEGYSVSREKKESFPLTVTSAQKNPTAFYLCASSIGLYNEQFFGPGTRLTVL.

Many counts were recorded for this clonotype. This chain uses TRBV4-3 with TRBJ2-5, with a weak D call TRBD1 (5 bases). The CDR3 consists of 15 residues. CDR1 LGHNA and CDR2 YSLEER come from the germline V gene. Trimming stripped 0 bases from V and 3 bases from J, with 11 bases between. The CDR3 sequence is CASSQDLRVEETQYF. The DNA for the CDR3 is TGCGCCAGCAGCCAAGATCTCAGGGTGGAAGAGACCCAGTACTTC.

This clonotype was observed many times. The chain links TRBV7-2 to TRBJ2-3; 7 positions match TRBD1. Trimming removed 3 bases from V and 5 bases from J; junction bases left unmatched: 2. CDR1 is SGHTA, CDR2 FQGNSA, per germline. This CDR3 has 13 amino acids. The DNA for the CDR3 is TGTGCCAGCAGCTTTCGGACAGGAGATACGCAGTATTTT. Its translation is CASSFRTGDTQYF.

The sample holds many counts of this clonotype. CDR3 sequence (DNA): TGCGCCAGCAGCGGGAATCCCGCCATTTACAATGAGCAGTTCTTC. Translated, it gives CASSGNPAIYNEQFF. The chain has TRBV5-1 and TRBJ2-1, with D hard to call. Per germline, CDR1 SGHRS and CDR2 YFSETQ. This CDR3 is built from 15 residues. V lost 4 bases and J lost 4, with 15 bases in between.